This T cell receptor beta chain is drawn from a study of shared clonotypes between healthy human individuals. Study-wide context: For every donor, three CD4 naive, three CD4 memory, two CD8 naive and one CD8 memory plates were used.

For sorted subsets, about 200 ng DNA per replicate equaled 33,000 or so T cell genomes. As originally analysed: ImmunoSEQ only sent back junction sequences with no quality scores, so filtering was done differently. Here immunoSEQ multiplex PCR was the method, and the copy in TCRdb shows in-frame clones only, minus some. The V and J calls and the clone size are those of that table, but D and trimming were determined from the DNA. Of 950,000 to 1,100,000 clones in the sample, about four fifths were seen once. Germline CDR1 and CDR2: LGHNA and YNFKEQ. The CDR3 has 15 amino acids. J was trimmed by 6 bases and V by 2 bases; bases with no gene match: 6.

The sample consisted of memory CD4+ T cells from PBMCs. Subset reported: CD45RA-negative fraction. The TCR comes from a man younger than 35 in good health. Some clones in this sample may be carry-over from other donors' samples. The chain recombines TRBV4-2 with TRBJ2-2; 7 bases line up with TRBD1. The CDR3, as DNA: TGTGCCAGCAGCCAAACGAGACAGGGTTCCGGGGAGCTGTTTTTT. This sequence encodes CASSQTRQGSGELFF.